Below, 6 T cell receptor beta chains from the same sample are listed, as sequenced in a study of cytomegalovirus exposure and HLA in healthy donors. Both 60 Vbeta primers and 13 Jbeta primers went into the PCR. TCRdb keeps only in-frame clones here, not all; method: immunoSEQ multiplex PCR. The sample shows approximately 190,000 clones, approximately 82% of them seen only once. The sequencing sample was made of PBMCs. The source is a man aged 35 to 55 in good health and CMV-seropositive.

V usage is TRBV6-1 and J usage is TRBJ1-2; 9 bases align to TRBD1. CDR3 length: 15 amino acids. CDR1 and CDR2 (germline): MNHNS, SASEGT. Losses at the gene ends were 3 bases for V and 5 bases for J; bases not matched to a gene: 7. The CDR3 spells CASSEGWTGVYGYTF. As DNA, the CDR3 is TGTGCCAGCAGTGAGGGATGGACAGGGGTATATGGCTACACCTTC.

The rearrangement joins TRBV7-9 to TRBJ1-1, with TRBD1 identical over 9 bases. The CDR3 sequence is 13 residues long. The junction had 8 bases not matched to a gene; V was cut back by 7 bases and J by 8 bases. In germline, CDR1 is SEHNR, CDR2 FQNEAQ (reference sequence). CDR3 region: CASNGQGPQEAFF. Written as DNA, the CDR3 is TGTGCCAGCAACGGACAGGGGCCGCAGGAAGCTTTCTTT.

The chain is built from TRBV5-1 and TRBJ1-2; 7 bases are shared with TRBD1. Germline V gives CDR1 SGHRS, CDR2 YFSETQ. The CDR3 totals 11 residues. V gave up 3 bases and J gave up 8 bases; unmatched junction bases: 1. DNA for the CDR3: TGCGCCAGCAGCTACAGGGGCGGCTACACCTTC. Translating it yields CASSYRGGYTF.

The chain is built from TRBV27 and TRBJ1-1; possible D gene TRBD1, 5 bases. Germline-derived CDR1 and CDR2 are MNHEY and SMNVEV (reference sequence). With 5 bases removed from V and 2 bases from J, the gap between germline ends came to 15 bases. The CDR3 loop spans 15 amino acids. The CDR3 coding sequence is TGTGCCAGCAGTCCCATCTGGGGCCTAAACACTGAAGCTTTCTTT. Its protein product is CASSPIWGLNTEAFF.

V and J are TRBV5-5 and TRBJ1-3; unclear D gene. Trimming stripped 2 bases from V and 3 bases from J, with 12 bases between. The CDR3 covers 15 residues. Germline CDR1 SGHKS, CDR2 YYEKEE (reference sequence). The CDR3 DNA sequence: TGTGCCAGCAGCTTAACCGGGGATCATGGAAACACCATATATTTT. It translates to CASSLTGDHGNTIYF.

This clone came up a few times. V and J are TRBV5-4 and TRBJ2-7, with D possibly TRBD2 on 6 matching bases. Germline values: CDR1 SGHNT, CDR2 YYREEE (reference sequence). This CDR3 region has 13 residues. V gave up 4 bases and J gave up 5 bases, with 13 bases separating them. The CDR3 is CASSPGLINEQYF. The CDR3 coding sequence is TGTGCCAGCAGCCCTGGACTAATCAACGAGCAGTACTTC.